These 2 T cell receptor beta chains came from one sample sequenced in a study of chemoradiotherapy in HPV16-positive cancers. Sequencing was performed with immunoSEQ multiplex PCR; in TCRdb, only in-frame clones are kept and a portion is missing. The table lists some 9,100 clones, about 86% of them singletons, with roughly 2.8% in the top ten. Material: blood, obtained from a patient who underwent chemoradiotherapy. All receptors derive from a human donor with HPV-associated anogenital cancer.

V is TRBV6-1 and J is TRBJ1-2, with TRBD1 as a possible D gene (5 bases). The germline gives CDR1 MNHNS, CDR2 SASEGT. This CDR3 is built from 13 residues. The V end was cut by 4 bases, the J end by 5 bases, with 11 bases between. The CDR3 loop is CASSVGVEYGYTF. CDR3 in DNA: TGTGCCAGCAGTGTGGGGGTAGAGTATGGCTACACCTTC.

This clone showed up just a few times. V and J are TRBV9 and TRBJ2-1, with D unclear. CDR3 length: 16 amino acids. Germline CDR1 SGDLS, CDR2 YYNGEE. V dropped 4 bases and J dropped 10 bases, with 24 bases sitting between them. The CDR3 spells CASSTLGSRQVGEQFF. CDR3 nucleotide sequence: TGTGCCAGCAGCACCCTAGGTAGTCGGCAGGTGGGAGAGCAGTTCTTC. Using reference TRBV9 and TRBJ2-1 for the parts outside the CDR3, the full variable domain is DSGVTQTPKHLITATGQRVTLRCSPRSGDLSVYWYQQSLDQGLQFLIQYYNGEERAKGNILERFSAQQFPDLHSELNLSSLELGDSALYFCASSTLGSRQVGEQFFGPGTRLTVL.